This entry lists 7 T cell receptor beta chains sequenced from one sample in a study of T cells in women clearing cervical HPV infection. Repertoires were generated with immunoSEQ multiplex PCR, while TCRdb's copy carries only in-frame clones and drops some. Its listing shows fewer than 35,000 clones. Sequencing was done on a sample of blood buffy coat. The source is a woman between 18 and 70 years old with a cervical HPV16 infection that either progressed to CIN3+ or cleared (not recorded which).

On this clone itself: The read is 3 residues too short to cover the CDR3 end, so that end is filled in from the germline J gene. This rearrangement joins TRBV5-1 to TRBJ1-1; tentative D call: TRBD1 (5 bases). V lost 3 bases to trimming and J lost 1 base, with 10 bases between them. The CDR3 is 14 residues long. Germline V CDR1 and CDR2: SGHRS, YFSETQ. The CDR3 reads CASSSMTANTEAFF. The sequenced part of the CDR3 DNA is TGCGCCAGCAGCTCGATGACAGCGAACACTGAA.

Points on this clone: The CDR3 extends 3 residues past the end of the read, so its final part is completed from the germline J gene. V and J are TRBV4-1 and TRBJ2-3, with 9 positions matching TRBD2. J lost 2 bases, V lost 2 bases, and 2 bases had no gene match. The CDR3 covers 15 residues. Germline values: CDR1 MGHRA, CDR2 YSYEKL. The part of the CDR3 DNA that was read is TGCGCCAGCAGCCAAATAGCGGGAGACACAGATACG. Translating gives CASSQIAGDTDT. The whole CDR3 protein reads CASSQIAGDTDTQYF.

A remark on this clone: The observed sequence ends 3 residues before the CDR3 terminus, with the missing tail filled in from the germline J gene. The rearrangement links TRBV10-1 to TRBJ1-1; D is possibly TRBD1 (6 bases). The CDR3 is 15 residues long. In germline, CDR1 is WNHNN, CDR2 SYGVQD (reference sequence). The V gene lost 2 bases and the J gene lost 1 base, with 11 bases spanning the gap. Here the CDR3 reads CASSEGATGNTEAFF. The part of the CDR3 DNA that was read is TGCGCCAGCAGTGAGGGGGCGACAGGGAACACTGAA.

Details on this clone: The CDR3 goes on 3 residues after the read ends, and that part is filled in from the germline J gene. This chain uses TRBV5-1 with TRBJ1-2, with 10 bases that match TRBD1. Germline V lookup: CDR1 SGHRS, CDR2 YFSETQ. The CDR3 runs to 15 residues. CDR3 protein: CASSPPGQGKDEYTF. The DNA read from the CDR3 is TGCGCCAGCAGCCCTCCGGGACAGGGGAAGGATGAG.

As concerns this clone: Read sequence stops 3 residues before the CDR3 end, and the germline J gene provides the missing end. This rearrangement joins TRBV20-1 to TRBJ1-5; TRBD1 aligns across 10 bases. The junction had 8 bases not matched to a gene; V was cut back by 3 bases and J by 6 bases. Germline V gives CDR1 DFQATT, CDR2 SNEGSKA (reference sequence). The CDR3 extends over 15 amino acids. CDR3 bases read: TGCAGTGCTAGTGAGGGGACAGGGGTTACTCAGCCC. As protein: CSASEGTGVTQP. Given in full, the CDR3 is CSASEGTGVTQPQHF.

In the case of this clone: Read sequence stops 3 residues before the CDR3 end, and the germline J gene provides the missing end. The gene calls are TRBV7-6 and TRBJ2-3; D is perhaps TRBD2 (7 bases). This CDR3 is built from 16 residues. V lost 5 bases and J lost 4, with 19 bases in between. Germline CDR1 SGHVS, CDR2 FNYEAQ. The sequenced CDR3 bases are TGTGCCAGCAGCGACCGAAACGGGGGGCCTTCAGATACG. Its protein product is CASSDRNGGPSDT. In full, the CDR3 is CASSDRNGGPSDTQYF.

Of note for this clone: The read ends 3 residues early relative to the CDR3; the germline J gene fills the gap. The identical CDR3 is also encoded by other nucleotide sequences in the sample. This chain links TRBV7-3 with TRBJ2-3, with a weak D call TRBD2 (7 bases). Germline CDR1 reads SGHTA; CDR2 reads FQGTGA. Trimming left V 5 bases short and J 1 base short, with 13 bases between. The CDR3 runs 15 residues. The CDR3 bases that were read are TGTGCCAGCAGCCCGGGGGGCGGGGGCACAGATACG. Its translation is CASSPGGGGTDT. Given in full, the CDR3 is CASSPGGGGTDTQYF.